The 8 T cell receptor beta chains in this list originate from one sample, sequenced in a study of a mutant IDH1 vaccine in newly diagnosed glioma. These receptors' antigens are unknown. Clones were read by immunoSEQ multiplex PCR, and TCRdb kept only the in-frame ones, dropping some. The table has approximately 60,000 clones, 86% seen once; the top ten hold 1.6%. The sample's time point: week 35, safety follow-up. Mutant IDH1 20-mer peptide, at 300 ug, made up each vaccine dose, with topical imiquimod. The sequenced sample was PBMCs, obtained from a glioma patient whose treatment included an IDH1 peptide vaccine. These TCRs come from a man in his forties with glioma.

This clone was recorded once. V and J are TRBV2 and TRBJ1-5; weak D call: TRBD1 (6 bases). Trimming shortened V by 5 bases and J by 14 bases, and 31 bases separated the two germline ends. Germline lookup yields CDR1 SNHLY and CDR2 FYNNEI. CDR3 length: 17 residues. The CDR3 spells CASSKQGPRYVAPRKHF. The CDR3 region has the DNA TGTGCCAGCAGTAAACAGGGCCCGCGTTACGTTGCCCCCCGAAAGCATTTT.

J is TRBJ2-7 and V is TRBV27; D ambiguous. Trimming pared 6 bases from V and 0 bases from J, leaving 12 bases between. The CDR3 length is 14 residues. Germline CDR1 reads MNHEY; CDR2 reads SMNVEV (reference sequence). The CDR3 nucleotides are TGTGCCAGCAGGAAACAATTCGACTCCTACGAGCAGTACTTC. It encodes CASRKQFDSYEQYF.

The chain joins TRBV6-6 to TRBJ2-3, with TRBD2 as a possible D gene (6 bases). CDR1 is MNHNY and CDR2 is SVGAGI in the germline V gene (reference sequence). This CDR3 is built from 14 residues. V lost 7 bases and J lost 1, with 12 bases in between. CDR3 amino acids: CASIRQRGTDTQYF. In nucleotides, the CDR3 is TGTGCCAGCATCAGACAGCGGGGCACAGATACGCAGTATTTT.

The chain recombines TRBV6-6 with TRBJ2-1; the D is unclear. The V gene lost 0 bases and the J gene lost 8 bases, with 14 bases spanning the gap. The V gene's germline CDR1 is MNHNY and CDR2 SVGAGI (reference sequence). The CDR3 is 15 residues long. DNA of the CDR3: TGTGCCAGCAGTTACTCGTTTAGCAACGGCGATGAGCAGTTCTTC. This gives the protein CASSYSFSNGDEQFF.

The chain carries TRBV19 and TRBJ2-7, with 16 nucleotides matching TRBD2. CDR1 and CDR2 (germline): LNHDA, SQIVND (reference sequence). V trimming: 6 bases; J trimming: 5 bases; junction bases outside the gene matches: 7. The CDR3 is 16 residues long. The CDR3 spells CASRKGLAGGPHEQYF. CDR3 coding DNA: TGTGCCAGTAGAAAGGGACTAGCGGGAGGGCCGCACGAGCAGTACTTC.

This chain connects TRBV6-5 to TRBJ1-2, with 8 positions matching TRBD1. The CDR3 is 13 residues long. V shed 5 bases, J shed 8 bases, and the junction held 7 bases outside the gene matches. CDR1 and CDR2 (germline): MNHEY, SVGAGI. The CDR3 DNA reads TGTGCCAGCAGTCTCGACAGGGGTCTCGGCTACACCTTC. Protein product: CASSLDRGLGYTF.

This clone was picked up a small number of times. The V gene is TRBV28, the J gene TRBJ1-5; unclear D gene. Germline CDR1 reads MDHEN; CDR2 reads SYDVKM. The CDR3 totals 17 residues. The germline V and J ends were trimmed by 3 bases and 2 bases, with 17 bases remaining between them. The CDR3 nucleotides read TGTGCCAGCAGTTTCGGTGGCGCAGGTTACGGCAATCAGCCCCAGCATTTT. It encodes CASSFGGAGYGNQPQHF.

A few counts support this clone. The chain links TRBV5-1 to TRBJ2-3, with unresolved D. V was shortened by 3 bases and J by 6 bases, with 11 bases between the two germline ends. This CDR3 has 13 residues. The germline V gene encodes CDR1 SGHRS and CDR2 YFSETQ. CDR3 region: CASSSRRLDTQYF. As DNA, the CDR3 is TGCGCCAGCAGCTCCAGACGCCTCGATACGCAGTATTTT.